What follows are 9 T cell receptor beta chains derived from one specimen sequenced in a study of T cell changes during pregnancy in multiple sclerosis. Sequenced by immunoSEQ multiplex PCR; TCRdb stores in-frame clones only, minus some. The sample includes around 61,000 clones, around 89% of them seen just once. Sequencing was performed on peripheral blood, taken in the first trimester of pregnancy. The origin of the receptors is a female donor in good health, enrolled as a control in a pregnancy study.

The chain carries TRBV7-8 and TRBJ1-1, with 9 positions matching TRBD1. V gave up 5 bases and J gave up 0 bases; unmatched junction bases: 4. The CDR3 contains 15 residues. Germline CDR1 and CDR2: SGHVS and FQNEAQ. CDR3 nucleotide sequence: TGTGCCAGCAGCCCACAGGGGGCCCTGAACACTGAAGCTTTCTTT. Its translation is CASSPQGALNTEAFF.

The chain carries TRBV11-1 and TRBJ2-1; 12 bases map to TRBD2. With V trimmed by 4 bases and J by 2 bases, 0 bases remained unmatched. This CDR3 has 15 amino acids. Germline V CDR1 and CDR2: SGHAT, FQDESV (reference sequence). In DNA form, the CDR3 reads TGTGCCAGCAGCTCTAGCGGGGGGGCCTACAATGAGCAGTTCTTC. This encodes CASSSSGGAYNEQFF.

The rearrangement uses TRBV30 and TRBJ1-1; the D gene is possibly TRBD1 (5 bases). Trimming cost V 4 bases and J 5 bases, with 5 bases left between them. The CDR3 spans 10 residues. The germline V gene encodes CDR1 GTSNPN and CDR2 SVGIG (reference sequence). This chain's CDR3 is CAWTGTEAFF. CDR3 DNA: TGTGCCTGGACAGGGACTGAAGCTTTCTTT. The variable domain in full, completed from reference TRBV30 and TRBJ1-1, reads SQTIHQWPATLVQPVGSPLSLECTVEGTSNPNLYWYRQAAGRGLQLLFYSVGIGQISSEVPQNLSASRPQDRQFILSSKKLLLSDSGFYLCAWTGTEAFFGQGTRLTVV.

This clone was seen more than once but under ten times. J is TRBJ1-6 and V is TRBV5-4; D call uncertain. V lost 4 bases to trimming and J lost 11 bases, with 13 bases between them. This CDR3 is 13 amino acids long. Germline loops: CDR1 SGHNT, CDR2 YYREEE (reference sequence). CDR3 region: CASSTDGGTPLHF. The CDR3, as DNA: TGTGCCAGCAGCACAGATGGAGGAACACCCCTCCACTTT.

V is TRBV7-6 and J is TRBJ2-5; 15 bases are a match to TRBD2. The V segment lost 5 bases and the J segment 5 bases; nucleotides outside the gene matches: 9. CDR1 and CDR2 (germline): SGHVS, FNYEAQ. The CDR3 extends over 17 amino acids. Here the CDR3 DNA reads TGTGCCAGCAGCCCCTGGACTAGCGGGGGGGTCTTGGAGACCCAGTACTTC. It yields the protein CASSPWTSGGVLETQYF.

This CDR3 is CASNDRGNTEAFF. CDR3 nucleotides: TGCGCCAGCAACGACAGGGGGAACACTGAAGCTTTCTTT. V usage is TRBV5-1 and J usage is TRBJ1-1, with 8 bases matching TRBD1. CDR3 size: 13 residues. Germline CDR1 and CDR2: SGHRS and YFSETQ. The J segment lost 1 base and the V segment lost 6 bases, leaving 2 bases of the junction unmatched.

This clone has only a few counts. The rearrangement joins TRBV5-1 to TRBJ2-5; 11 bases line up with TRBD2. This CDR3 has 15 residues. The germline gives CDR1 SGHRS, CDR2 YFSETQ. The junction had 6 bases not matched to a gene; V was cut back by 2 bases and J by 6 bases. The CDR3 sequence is CASSFFSGGEQTQYF. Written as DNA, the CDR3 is TGCGCCAGCAGCTTTTTTAGCGGGGGGGAACAGACCCAGTACTTC.

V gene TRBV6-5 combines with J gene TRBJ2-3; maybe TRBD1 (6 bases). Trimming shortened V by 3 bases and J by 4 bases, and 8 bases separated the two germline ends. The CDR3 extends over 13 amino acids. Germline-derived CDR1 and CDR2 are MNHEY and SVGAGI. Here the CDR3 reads CASSYGQPDTQYF. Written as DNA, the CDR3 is TGTGCCAGCAGTTATGGACAGCCAGATACGCAGTATTTT.

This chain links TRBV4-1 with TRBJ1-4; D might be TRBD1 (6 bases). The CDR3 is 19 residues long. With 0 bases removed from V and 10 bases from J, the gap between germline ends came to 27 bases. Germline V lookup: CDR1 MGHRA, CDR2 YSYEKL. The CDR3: CASSQDRTGSPPYGGKLFF. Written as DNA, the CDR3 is TGCGCCAGCAGCCAAGACCGAACAGGGAGCCCTCCGTATGGGGGAAAACTGTTTTTT.